One and the same sample provided the 19 T cell receptor beta chains below, sequenced in a study of early stage breast cancer tumors. Repertoires were generated with immunoSEQ multiplex PCR, while TCRdb's copy carries only in-frame clones and drops some. The repertoire holds roughly 10,000 clones, with about 81% as singletons. Sequences were obtained from breast tumor tissue. Source of these receptors: a person aged 65-85 years with breast cancer.

The chain carries TRBV9 and TRBJ1-4; D gene ambiguous. V gave up 0 bases and J gave up 4 bases, with 7 bases separating them. CDR1 is SGDLS, CDR2 YYNGEE, per germline. The CDR3 spans 14 residues. The CDR3 spells CASSVGGDNEKLFF. DNA for the CDR3: TGTGCCAGCAGCGTAGGGGGAGATAATGAAAAACTGTTTTTT.

The chain recombines TRBV19 with TRBJ2-1; possible D gene TRBD2, 5 bases. Deletions cut 3 bases from V and 15 bases from J, with 27 bases between. CDR3 length equals 16 residues. The germline V gene has CDR1 LNHDA and CDR2 SQIVND (reference sequence). CDR3 sequence: CASSIPPTSSLVTRFF. In DNA, the CDR3 is TGTGCCAGTAGTATTCCACCTACCTCCTCACTAGTAACCAGGTTCTTC.

This chain joins TRBV4-3 and TRBJ1-2; tentative D call: TRBD1 (6 bases). The CDR3 totals 13 residues. Germline V lookup: CDR1 LGHNA, CDR2 YSLEER. Trimming removed 4 bases at V and 8 bases at J, with 14 bases between. The CDR3 DNA reads as TGCGCCAGCAGCCCCTGGACAGTTGGCGGCTACACCTTC. This encodes CASSPWTVGGYTF.

V and J are TRBV7-3 and TRBJ2-7; 8 bases agree with TRBD1. After removal of 2 bases from V and 3 bases from J, the junction contained 6 bases not matched to a gene. The CDR3 consists of 15 residues. Germline V lookup: CDR1 SGHTA, CDR2 FQGTGA. DNA for the CDR3: TGTGCCAGCAGCTTATGGGCAGGGGGCAGCTACGAGCAGTACTTC. It specifies CASSLWAGGSYEQYF.

This chain joins TRBV30 and TRBJ1-1; a weak D match, TRBD1 (5 bases). CDR3 length equals 13 residues. Germline CDR1 reads GTSNPN; CDR2 reads SVGIG (reference sequence). Trimming removed 0 bases from V and 3 bases from J, with 8 bases in between. This CDR3 reads CAWSVQADTEAFF. The CDR3, as DNA: TGTGCCTGGAGTGTACAGGCGGACACTGAAGCTTTCTTT.

The rearrangement links TRBV7-9 to TRBJ2-7, with a weak D call TRBD2 (5 bases). The V end was cut by 6 bases, the J end by 7 bases, with 10 bases between. The CDR3 is 11 amino acids. The germline V gene has CDR1 SEHNR and CDR2 FQNEAQ (reference sequence). The chain's CDR3 is CASSTPGEQYF. The DNA of the CDR3 is TGTGCCAGCAGTACACCGGGGGAGCAGTACTTC.

The chain has TRBV27 and TRBJ1-1; D perhaps matches TRBD1 (6 bases). V was trimmed by 8 bases and J by 1 base, leaving 14 bases between them. Germline V gene sequence: CDR1 MNHEY, CDR2 SMNVEV (reference sequence). This CDR3 is 14 amino acids long. The CDR3 bases are TGTGCCAGCCGCAGGGGATACGGGAACACTGAAGCTTTCTTT. Translated: CASRRGYGNTEAFF.

CDR3: CASSPREQGAGSYEQYF. For the CDR3, the DNA is TGTGCCAGCAGCCCTAGGGAACAGGGGGCTGGATCCTACGAGCAGTACTTC. The chain joins TRBV7-2 to TRBJ2-7; 9 nucleotides agree with TRBD1. V trimming: 5 bases; J trimming: 1 base; junction bases outside the gene matches: 12. Looked up from germline, CDR1 is SGHTA and CDR2 is FQGNSA. The CDR3 extends over 17 amino acids.

The chain recombines TRBV13 with TRBJ1-4; 9 bases line up with TRBD1. The trim removed 5 bases at V and 7 bases at J, leaving 14 bases unmatched. This CDR3 has 17 residues. The germline V gene encodes CDR1 PRHDT and CDR2 FYEKMQ (reference sequence). CDR3 DNA: TGTGCCAGCAGCCAAGGGACAGGGTCGCTTTTGGGTGAAAAACTGTTTTTT. Protein product: CASSQGTGSLLGEKLFF.

The chain carries TRBV27 and TRBJ1-2, with D unclear. The germline CDR1 and CDR2 sequences are MNHEY and SMNVEV (reference sequence). This CDR3 contains 13 residues. Trimming took off 2 bases at V and 5 bases at J, with 9 bases between the two ends. This CDR3 reads CASSLLGGYGYTF. CDR3 DNA: TGTGCCAGCAGTTTACTCGGCGGTTATGGCTACACCTTC.

This clone was counted a few times. The chain recombines TRBV6-5 with TRBJ1-1, with TRBD1 matching over 8 bases. Germline CDR1 and CDR2: MNHEY and SVGAGI. The J segment lost 4 bases and the V segment lost 3 bases, leaving 10 bases of the junction unmatched. This CDR3 region has 16 residues. The CDR3 here is CASSYLSGQGFTEAFF. CDR3 in DNA: TGTGCCAGCAGTTATTTATCAGGACAGGGTTTCACTGAAGCTTTCTTT.

The chain couples TRBV28 to TRBJ2-3, with a tentative D call TRBD2 (6 bases). With 7 bases removed from V and 3 bases from J, the gap between germline ends came to 14 bases. The germline V gene encodes CDR1 MDHEN and CDR2 SYDVKM. This CDR3 spans 14 amino acids. The chain's CDR3 is CASNGGSGTDTQYF. As DNA, the CDR3 is TGTGCCAGCAATGGGGGAAGCGGGACAGATACGCAGTATTTT. The full variable domain, its missing parts supplied by reference TRBV28 and TRBJ2-3, is DVKVTQSSRYLVKRTGEKVFLECVQDMDHENMFWYRQDPGLGLRLIYFSYDVKMKEKGDIPEGYSVSREKKERFSLILESASTNQTSMYLCASNGGSGTDTQYFGPGTRLTVL.

J is TRBJ1-2 and V is TRBV7-9, with 12 bases fitting TRBD1. V lost 3 bases to trimming and J lost 7 bases; unmatched junction nucleotides: 6. CDR3 size: 15 residues. Germline values: CDR1 SEHNR, CDR2 FQNEAQ (reference sequence). The CDR3 is CASSLGQGARRGYTF. Written as DNA, the CDR3 is TGTGCCAGCAGCTTGGGACAGGGGGCCCGGCGTGGCTACACCTTC.

The DNA for the CDR3 is TGTGCCAGCAGCTTTACCGGGACTAGAGGCAAAGATACGCAGTATTTT. Residues: CASSFTGTRGKDTQYF. The genes are TRBV5-4 and TRBJ2-3; 8 bases map to TRBD2. With 2 bases clipped from V and 5 bases from J, the junction kept 10 bases outside the gene matches. Germline CDR1 SGHNT, CDR2 YYREEE (reference sequence). This CDR3 is built from 16 residues.

The genes are TRBV15 and TRBJ1-2, with 11 bases identical to TRBD1. V dropped 4 bases and J dropped 8; count of bases not matched to a gene: 6. The CDR3 is made up of 14 amino acids. Germline lookup yields CDR1 LNHNV and CDR2 YYDKDF (reference sequence). The CDR3 region has the DNA TGTGCCACCAGCACCGGACAGGGGGCAGGGGGCTACACCTTC. Translating it yields CATSTGQGAGGYTF.

J is TRBJ2-7 and V is TRBV28; maybe TRBD2 (5 bases). The CDR3 runs 16 residues. V was pared by 5 bases and J by 7 bases, with 24 bases between. CDR1 and CDR2 (germline): MDHEN, SYDVKM. CDR3 in DNA: TGTGCCAGCAGTCCCCCTGTCCGGGGATACCTTGTGGAGCAGTACTTC. Amino acids: CASSPPVRGYLVEQYF.

V gene TRBV7-2 combines with J gene TRBJ2-2, with 7 positions matching TRBD2. The CDR3 spans 15 residues. With 2 bases clipped from V and 5 bases from J, the junction kept 5 bases outside the gene matches. Germline loops: CDR1 SGHTA, CDR2 FQGNSA. CDR3 nucleotide sequence: TGTGCCAGCAGCTTAATTGGGGGGGAGACCGGGGAGCTGTTTTTT. Amino acids: CASSLIGGETGELFF.

The chain combines TRBV9 with TRBJ1-1; weak D call: TRBD1 (5 bases). Germline V gene data show CDR1 as SGDLS and CDR2 as YYNGEE. V lost 3 bases and J lost 1, with 7 bases in between. This CDR3 comprises 13 residues. The CDR3 DNA reads as TGTGCCAGCAGCGGCCAGGGGAACACTGAAGCTTTCTTT. Encoded protein: CASSGQGNTEAFF.

This clone was observed once. V and J are TRBV15 and TRBJ2-5; D ambiguous. V was trimmed by 1 base and J by 1 base, leaving 13 bases between them. The CDR3 covers 16 residues. Germline loops: CDR1 LNHNV, CDR2 YYDKDF (reference sequence). CDR3 amino acids: CATSRVPRWSQETQYF. The CDR3 region has the DNA TGTGCCACCAGCAGAGTCCCCCGGTGGTCCCAAGAGACCCAGTACTTC.